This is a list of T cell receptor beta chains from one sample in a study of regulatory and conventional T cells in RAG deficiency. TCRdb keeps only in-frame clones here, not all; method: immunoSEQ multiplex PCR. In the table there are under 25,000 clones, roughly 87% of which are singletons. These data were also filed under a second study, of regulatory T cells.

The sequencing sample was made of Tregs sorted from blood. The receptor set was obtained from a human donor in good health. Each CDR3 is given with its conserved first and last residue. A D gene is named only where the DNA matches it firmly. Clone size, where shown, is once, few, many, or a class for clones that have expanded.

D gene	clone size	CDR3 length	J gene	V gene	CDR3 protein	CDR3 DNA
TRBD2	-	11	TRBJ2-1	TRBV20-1	CSAPGLGVQFF	TGCAGTGCCCCTGGACTAGGCGTGCAGTTCTTC
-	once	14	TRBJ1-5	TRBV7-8	CASRLGPGDGPQHF	TGTGCCAGCAGGCTGGGCCCTGGCGATGGTCCCCAGCATTTT
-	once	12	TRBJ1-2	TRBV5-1	CASSGTDYDYTF	TGCGCCAGCAGTGGAACTGACTATGACTACACCTTC
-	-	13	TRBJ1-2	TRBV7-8	CASSRTVRDGYTF	TGTGCCAGCAGCCGGACAGTACGAGATGGCTACACCTTC
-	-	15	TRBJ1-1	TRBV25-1	CANSEWEQVNTEAFF	TGTGCCAACAGTGAATGGGAACAAGTGAACACTGAAGCTTTCTTT
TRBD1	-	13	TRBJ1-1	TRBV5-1	CASSVTGMVEAFF	TGCGCCAGCAGCGTGACAGGGATGGTTGAAGCTTTCTTT
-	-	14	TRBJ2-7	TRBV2	CASSVETGPYEQYF	TGTGCCAGCAGTGTAGAGACAGGCCCCTACGAGCAGTACTTC
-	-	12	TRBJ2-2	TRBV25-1	CASRGNTGELFF	TGTGCCAGCAGGGGGAACACCGGGGAGCTGTTTTTT
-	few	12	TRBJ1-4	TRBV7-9	CASSFSVKELFF	TGTGCCAGCAGCTTTTCAGTAAAGGAACTGTTTTTT
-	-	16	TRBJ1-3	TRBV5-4	CASSRRVLGSGNTIYF	TGTGCCAGCAGCCGCCGGGTGCTCGGCTCTGGAAACACCATATATTTT
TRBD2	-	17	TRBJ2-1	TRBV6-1	CASSEGWVRTSVVEQFF	TGTGCCAGCAGTGAAGGTTGGGTAAGGACTAGCGTCGTTGAGCAGTTCTTC
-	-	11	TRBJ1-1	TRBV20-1	CSASRDTEAFF	TGCAGTGCTTCCCGAGACACTGAAGCTTTCTTT